These T cell receptor beta chains were read from a single sample in a study of Ad26.COV2.S vaccination and SARS-CoV-2 variants. Produced via immunoSEQ multiplex PCR; TCRdb's table is partial and in-frame only. Here the sample spans more than 300,000 clones, 88% being singletons. The source was peripheral blood, collected in a trial of Ad26.COV2.S vaccine versus placebo. These receptors originate from a person between 18 and 65 years old who received the Ad26.COV2.S COVID-19 vaccine or a placebo. The CDR3 runs from the conserved cysteine through the conserved F or W. The D gene is left open where the match is weak. Only some rows state a clone size, as once, few, many or a class for expanded clones.

D	size	V	J	CDR3	DNA
TRBD1	NA	TRBV6-2/TRBV6-3	TRBJ1-5	CASSLIPTGTGQLGQPQHF	TGTGCCAGCAGCTTAATCCCTACCGGGACAGGGCAGTTAGGGCAGCCCCAGCATTTT
TRBD2	once	TRBV27	TRBJ2-5	CASSLASGGQETQYF	TGTGCCAGCAGTCTGGCATCCGGGGGGCAAGAGACCCAGTACTTC
TRBD1	NA	TRBV30	TRBJ1-5	CAWDRGGQPQHF	TGTGCCTGGGACAGGGGCGGCCAGCCCCAGCATTTT
NA	NA	TRBV15	TRBJ2-5	CATSRDQQETQYF	TGTGCCACCAGCAGAGACCAACAAGAGACCCAGTACTTC
NA	NA	TRBV6-1	TRBJ1-6	CASSEAVVGSYSYNSPLHF	TGTGCCAGCAGTGAAGCGGTTGTGGGCAGTTACTCCTATAATTCACCCCTCCACTTT
NA	NA	TRBV3-1/TRBV3-2	TRBJ2-7	CASSQLLMDSSSYEQYF	TGTGCCAGCAGCCAACTATTAATGGACAGTTCCTCCTACGAGCAGTACTTC
TRBD2	NA	TRBV14	TRBJ2-1	CASSLLASSYNEQFF	TGTGCCAGCAGCCTACTAGCGAGCTCCTACAATGAGCAGTTCTTC
TRBD2	NA	TRBV7-6	TRBJ2-3	CASSLVGRDYFTDTQYF	TGTGCCAGCAGCTTAGTGGGCCGGGACTACTTCACAGATACGCAGTATTTT
TRBD1	NA	TRBV28	TRBJ2-1	CASVLPGQYNEQFF	TGTGCCAGCGTCCTCCCGGGACAGTACAATGAGCAGTTCTTC
NA	NA	TRBV6-2/TRBV6-3	TRBJ2-5	CASSYSRGLETQYF	TGTGCCAGCAGTTACTCTCGGGGTCTAGAGACCCAGTACTTC
NA	NA	TRBV9	TRBJ2-6	CASSVVGATLSGANVLTF	TGTGCCAGCAGCGTAGTTGGGGCAACCCTCTCTGGGGCCAACGTCCTGACTTTC
NA	once	TRBV5-6	TRBJ1-2	CASTPSPGANYGYTF	TGTGCCAGCACCCCGTCCCCCGGGGCTAACTATGGCTACACCTTC
NA	NA	TRBV24-1	TRBJ2-5	CATSEGVEETQYF	TGTGCCACCAGTGAGGGGGTAGAAGAGACCCAGTACTTC
TRBD1	NA	TRBV7-9	TRBJ1-2	CASSSGTGGEGYGYTF	TGTGCCAGCAGCTCCGGGACAGGGGGCGAAGGCTATGGCTACACCTTC
NA	NA	TRBV30	TRBJ1-6	CAWSVGDGPLHF	TGTGCCTGGAGTGTAGGAGATGGGCCCCTCCACTTT
NA	NA	TRBV27	TRBJ1-6	CASSWGGSNSPLHF	TGTGCCAGCAGTTGGGGAGGGAGTAATTCACCCCTCCACTTT
TRBD1	NA	TRBV27	TRBJ1-5	CASSAGTGTNQPQHF	TGTGCCAGCAGTGCCGGGACAGGGACCAATCAGCCCCAGCATTTT
NA	NA	TRBV15	TRBJ2-7	CATSPTRGNSYEQYF	TGTGCCACCAGCCCGACACGGGGCAACTCCTACGAGCAGTACTTC
TRBD1	NA	TRBV19	TRBJ1-1	CASSISRQGRTEAFF	TGTGCCAGTAGTATTAGTAGACAGGGAAGGACTGAAGCTTTCTTT
TRBD2	NA	TRBV10-3	TRBJ2-1	CAIKGLAGGDEQFF	TGTGCCATCAAGGGACTAGCGGGAGGGGATGAGCAGTTCTTC
NA	NA	TRBV7-2	TRBJ2-5	CASSLALDDGRRGLQETQYF	TGTGCCAGCAGCTTAGCACTTGACGACGGTAGAAGAGGACTACAAGAGACCCAGTACTTC
NA	once	TRBV11-2	TRBJ1-3	CASSLAGAPGNTIYF	TGTGCCAGCAGCTTAGCGGGGGCACCTGGAAACACCATATATTTT
NA	NA	TRBV5-5	TRBJ2-3	CASSLGGPSTDTQYF	TGTGCCAGCAGCTTGGGGGGCCCTAGCACAGATACGCAGTATTTT
NA	NA	TRBV7-2	TRBJ1-3	CASSLDYRATGNTIYF	TGTGCCAGCAGCTTAGATTACAGGGCAACAGGAAACACCATATATTTT
NA	few	TRBV7-2	TRBJ1-2	CASSLAPGRINYGYTF	TGTGCCAGCAGCTTAGCCCCGGGACGGATTAACTATGGCTACACCTTC
NA	NA	TRBV5-4	TRBJ2-1	CASRPPGLEANEQFF	TGTGCCAGCAGGCCACCGGGACTCGAAGCCAATGAGCAGTTCTTC
TRBD2	NA	TRBV7-3	TRBJ2-3	CASSLTPGAGGSQSSTDTQYF	TGTGCCAGCAGCTTAACGCCAGGTGCCGGGGGGTCTCAGTCTAGCACAGATACGCAGTATTTT
NA	NA	TRBV3-1/TRBV3-2	TRBJ2-7	CASSPSGVGGNYEQYF	TGTGCCAGCAGCCCCTCCGGGGTTGGGGGGAACTACGAGCAGTACTTC
TRBD2	NA	TRBV19	TRBJ2-3	CASSGRAGITDTQYF	TGTGCCAGTAGCGGGAGGGCAGGGATCACGGATACGCAGTATTTT
NA	once	TRBV1	TRBJ2-2	CTSSQDTSGRNTGELFF	TGCACCAGCAGCCAAGATACTAGCGGGAGGAACACCGGGGAGCTGTTTTTT
NA	NA	TRBV4-2	TRBJ1-5	CASSHRLGNQPQHF	TGTGCCAGCAGCCATAGACTGGGCAATCAGCCCCAGCATTTT
NA	few	TRBV7-9	TRBJ2-7	CASSLDAYEQYF	TGTGCCAGCAGCTTAGACGCCTACGAGCAGTACTTC
NA	few	TRBV6-2/TRBV6-3	TRBJ1-2	CASSSGGGYTF	TGTGCCAGCAGTTCCGGAGGAGGCTACACCTTC
NA	NA	TRBV6-2/TRBV6-3	TRBJ1-4	CASSSTREKLFF	TGTGCCAGCAGTTCTACCCGTGAAAAACTGTTTTTT
TRBD1	NA	TRBV5-1	TRBJ2-1	CASSGQGIVNEQFF	TGCGCCAGCTCGGGACAGGGGATAGTGAATGAGCAGTTCTTC
NA	NA	TRBV7-9	TRBJ2-5	CASSLIGRQETQYF	TGTGCCAGCAGCTTAATCGGCAGACAAGAGACCCAGTACTTC
NA	NA	TRBV30	TRBJ1-1	CAWGGAVTEAFF	TGTGCCTGGGGAGGGGCAGTTACTGAAGCTTTCTTT
NA	NA	TRBV30	TRBJ2-5	CAWSLSETQYF	TGTGCCTGGAGTCTGTCCGAGACCCAGTACTTC
TRBD1	NA	TRBV7-8	TRBJ2-7	CASSLSPTRDRAHYEQYF	TGTGCCAGCAGCTTATCTCCAACCCGCGACAGGGCCCACTACGAGCAGTACTTC
TRBD2	NA	TRBV28	TRBJ2-7	CASRAGTSGYEQYF	TGTGCCAGCAGGGCCGGGACTAGCGGCTACGAGCAGTACTTC
TRBD2	NA	TRBV15	TRBJ2-7	CATSRDWDYSSYEQYF	TGTGCCACCAGCAGAGATTGGGACTATAGCTCCTACGAGCAGTACTTC
TRBD1	NA	TRBV6-2/TRBV6-3	TRBJ1-1	CASSYPRVRGRFVDTEAFF	TGTGCCAGCAGTTACCCCCGGGTGAGGGGGCGGTTTGTAGATACTGAAGCTTTCTTT
NA	NA	TRBV10-3	TRBJ1-6	CAISDRGSSYNSPLHF	TGTGCCATCAGTGACCGGGGGAGCTCCTATAATTCACCCCTCCACTTT
NA	NA	TRBV7-2	TRBJ1-2	CASSLELGAMGLYGYTF	TGTGCCAGCAGCTTAGAGCTGGGGGCAATGGGGCTGTATGGCTACACCTTC
TRBD1	NA	TRBV5-1	TRBJ1-1	CASSLEGARTEAFF	TGCGCCAGCAGCTTGGAGGGGGCGAGGACTGAAGCTTTCTTT
NA	NA	TRBV6-5	TRBJ1-2	CASRQGSKDGYTF	TGTGCCAGCCGTCAGGGCTCGAAAGATGGCTACACCTTC
TRBD1	NA	TRBV7-6	TRBJ1-1	CASSSGQGALNTEAFF	TGTGCCAGCAGCTCCGGACAGGGGGCCTTGAACACTGAAGCTTTCTTT
TRBD1	once	TRBV4-3	TRBJ1-1	CASSQDTGVEAFF	TGCGCCAGCAGCCAAGATACAGGGGTTGAAGCTTTCTTT
NA	NA	TRBV5-8	TRBJ1-2	CASTLTGYGYTF	TGTGCCAGCACCCTTACGGGGTATGGCTACACCTTC
TRBD2	NA	TRBV19	TRBJ2-1	CASSGTRGNEQFF	TGTGCCAGTAGTGGGACTAGGGGCAATGAGCAGTTCTTC
TRBD1	NA	TRBV28	TRBJ1-5	CASSLLGGTDLYQPQHF	TGTGCCAGCAGTTTATTGGGGGGGACAGATCTTTATCAGCCCCAGCATTTT
NA	NA	TRBV7-9	TRBJ1-1	CASSSNLVINTEAFF	TGTGCCAGCAGCTCCAACCTCGTAATTAACACTGAAGCTTTCTTT
NA	NA	TRBV19	TRBJ1-1	CASTLGRMGTEAFF	TGTGCCAGCACACTGGGGCGGATGGGCACTGAAGCTTTCTTT
NA	NA	TRBV7-9	TRBJ2-2	CASSLVGTMAGELFF	TGTGCCAGCAGCTTAGTGGGGACCATGGCCGGGGAGCTGTTTTTT
NA	NA	TRBV12-3/TRBV12-4	TRBJ1-3	CASARNSGNTIYF	TGTGCCAGCGCAAGGAACTCTGGAAACACCATATATTTT
NA	NA	TRBV18	TRBJ1-5	CASSLGTSRQPQHF	TGTGCCAGCTCACTTGGGACCAGCAGGCAGCCCCAGCATTTT
NA	NA	TRBV3-1/TRBV3-2	TRBJ2-6	CASSREGSWESSGANVLTF	TGTGCCAGCAGCCGAGAAGGCTCCTGGGAAAGCTCTGGGGCCAACGTCCTGACTTTC
TRBD1	NA	TRBV5-1	TRBJ2-1	CANQARQGLIEQFF	TGCGCCAACCAGGCCAGACAGGGTTTGATTGAGCAGTTCTTC